The clone carrying this T cell receptor beta chain has a single count. The data stem from a study of blood T cell repertoires in COVID-19. Overall study context: Nucleic acid was either cDNA or gDNA, and it came from T cells, B-cell-depleted T cells, or PBMCs.

The CDR3 sequence is 15 residues long. The V gene end was trimmed by 2 bases and the J gene end by 4 bases; junction bases not matched to a gene: 5. From germline, CDR1 is KGHSH and CDR2 LQKENI. In the original processing: It was from reference gene primer amplification that nucleated cell counts were estimated. TCRdb's copy holds only in-frame clones and misses some; the assay was immunoSEQ multiplex PCR. The V and J calls and the clone size are those of that table, but D and trimming were determined from the DNA. The data contain approximately 31,000 clones, about 88% of them singletons. The chain has TRBV18 and TRBJ2-5; 9 nucleotides agree with TRBD2. The receptor's source is an elderly woman with active or convalescent COVID-19. Material for sequencing was peripheral blood. The CDR3 protein is CASSPSGGKRETQYF. Here the CDR3 DNA reads TGTGCCAGCTCACCAAGCGGGGGGAAGAGAGAGACCCAGTACTTC.